This TCR beta chain was identified during a study of CD8 T cells in ankylosing spondylitis. Study findings and constraints: CD8+ disease-linked clones were present at relatively low frequencies in blood. A TCR beta motif of fewer than ten highly homologous variants appeared characteristic of ankylosing spondylitis blood. Before this, some motif variants had been reported in reactive arthritis synovial fluid and blood. Matched ankylosing spondylitis synovial fluid reportedly showed significant enrichment of disease-linked clones.

The authors made TCR beta libraries by quantitative 5'-RACE with molecular barcodes. Via MiXCR, TCRdb re-called the 5' RACE reads, giving one row per CDR3 protein. The sample records under 850,000 distinct CDR3 sequences, 15% to 20% being singletons. The CDR3 consists of 14 residues. Germline V gives CDR1 SGHAT, CDR2 FQNNGV. The V segment lost 4 bases and the J segment 8 bases; nucleotides outside the gene matches: 8. This clonotype is deemed medium-sized. No antigen is known for it. This rearrangement joins TRBV11-2 to TRBJ2-3; the match to TRBD1 covers 8 bases. The sequenced material came from blood, either unsorted or a sorted T cell fraction (not recorded which). The origin of this receptor is a male donor with ankylosing spondylitis. CDR3 amino acids: CASSSATGVATQYF. CDR3 sequence (DNA): TGTGCCAGCAGCTCCGCGACAGGGGTGGCTACGCAGTATTTT. Filled out from reference TRBV11-2 and TRBJ2-3, the complete variable domain reads EAGVAQSPRYKIIEKRQSVAFWCNPISGHATLYWYQQILGQGPKLLIQFQNNGVVDDSQLPKDRFSAERLKGVDSTLKIQPAKLEDSAVYLCASSSATGVATQYFGPGTRLTVL.